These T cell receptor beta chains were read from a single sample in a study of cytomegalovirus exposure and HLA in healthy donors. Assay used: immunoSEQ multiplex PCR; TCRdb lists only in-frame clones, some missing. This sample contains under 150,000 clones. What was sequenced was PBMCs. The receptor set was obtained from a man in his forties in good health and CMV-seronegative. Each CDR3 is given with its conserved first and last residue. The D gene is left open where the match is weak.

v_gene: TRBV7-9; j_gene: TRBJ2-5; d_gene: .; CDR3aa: CASSLAMEETQYF; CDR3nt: TGTGCCAGCAGCTTAGCCATGGAGGAGACCCAGTACTTC
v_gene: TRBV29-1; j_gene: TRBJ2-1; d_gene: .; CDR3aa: CSVVVDWGVNEQFF; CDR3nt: TGCAGCGTTGTGGTGGATTGGGGCGTAAATGAGCAGTTCTTC
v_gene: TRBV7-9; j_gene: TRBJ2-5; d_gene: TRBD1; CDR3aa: CASSRRTGGYETQYF; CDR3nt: TGTGCCAGCAGTAGGCGGACAGGGGGATACGAGACCCAGTACTTC
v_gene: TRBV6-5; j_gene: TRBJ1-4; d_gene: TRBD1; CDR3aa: CASSDREEKLFF; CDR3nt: TGTGCCAGCAGTGACAGGGAGGAAAAACTGTTTTTT
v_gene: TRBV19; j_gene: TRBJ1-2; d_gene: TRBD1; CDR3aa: CASSPPLTGGNYGYTF; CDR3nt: TGTGCCAGTAGTCCCCCTTTGACAGGGGGAAACTATGGCTACACCTTC
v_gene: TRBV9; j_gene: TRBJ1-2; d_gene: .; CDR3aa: CASSVEQGPYGYTF; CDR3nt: TGTGCCAGCAGCGTAGAACAGGGCCCCTATGGCTACACCTTC
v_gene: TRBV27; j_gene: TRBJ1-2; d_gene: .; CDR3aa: CASSWRGSGYTF; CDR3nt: TGTGCCAGCAGTTGGCGGGGAAGTGGCTACACCTTC
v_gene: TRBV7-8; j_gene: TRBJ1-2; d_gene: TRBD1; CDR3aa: CASSPRTGRYGYTF; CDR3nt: TGTGCCAGCAGCCCCAGGACAGGGAGATATGGCTACACCTTC
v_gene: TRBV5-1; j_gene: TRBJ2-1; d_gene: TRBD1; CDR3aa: CASSPLQGASYNEQFF; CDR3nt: TGCGCCAGCAGCCCCCTCCAGGGGGCCTCCTACAATGAGCAGTTCTTC
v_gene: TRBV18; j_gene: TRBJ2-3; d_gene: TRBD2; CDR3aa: CASSPSIGLAGGNTDTQYF; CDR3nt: TGTGCCAGCTCACCATCGATCGGACTAGCGGGGGGGAACACAGATACGCAGTATTTT
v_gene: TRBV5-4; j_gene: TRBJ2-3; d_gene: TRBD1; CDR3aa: CASSLAPGQGGTDTQYF; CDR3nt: TGTGCCAGCAGCTTGGCTCCTGGACAGGGAGGCACAGATACGCAGTATTTT
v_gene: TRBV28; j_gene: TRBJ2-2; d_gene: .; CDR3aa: CAGCQGANTGELFF; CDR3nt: TGTGCCGGCTGCCAAGGGGCGAACACCGGGGAGCTGTTTTTT
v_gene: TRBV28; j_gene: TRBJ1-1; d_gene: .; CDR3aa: CASSRWGETEAFF; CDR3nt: TGTGCCAGCAGCCGTTGGGGGGAAACTGAAGCTTTCTTT
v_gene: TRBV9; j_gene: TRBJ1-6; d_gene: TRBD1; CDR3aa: CASSIGQGTSPLHF; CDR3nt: TGTGCCAGCAGCATCGGACAGGGCACTTCACCCCTCCACTTT
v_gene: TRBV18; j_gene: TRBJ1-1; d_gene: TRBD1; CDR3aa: CASSPGDRGLINTEAFF; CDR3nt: TGTGCCAGCTCACCAGGGGACAGGGGGCTTATTAACACTGAAGCTTTCTTT
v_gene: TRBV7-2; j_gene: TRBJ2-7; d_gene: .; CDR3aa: CASSLALASNEQYF; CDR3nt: TGTGCCAGCAGCTTAGCCCTAGCGAGCAACGAGCAGTACTTC
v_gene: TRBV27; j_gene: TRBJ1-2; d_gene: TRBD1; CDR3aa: CASSTFGTGEGNGYTF; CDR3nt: TGTGCCAGCAGTACTTTCGGGACAGGGGAAGGTAATGGCTACACCTTC
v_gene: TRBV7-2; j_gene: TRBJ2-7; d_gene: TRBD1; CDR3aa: CASSPTGTGVFNEQYF; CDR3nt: TGTGCCAGCAGCCCAACCGGGACAGGGGTCTTTAACGAGCAGTACTTC
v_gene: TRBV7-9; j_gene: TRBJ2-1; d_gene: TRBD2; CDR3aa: CAGTSGPGSSYNEQFF; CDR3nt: TGTGCTGGGACTAGCGGGCCGGGGAGCTCCTACAATGAGCAGTTCTTC